The 8 T cell receptor beta chains presented below share a single source sample, sequenced in a study of shared clonotypes between healthy human individuals. Data came from immunoSEQ multiplex PCR; TCRdb stores just in-frame clones and leaves some out. The sample consists of about 490,000 clones, 79% of them appearing once. Sequences were obtained from PBMCs. The source of these receptors is a woman aged 40 to 50 in good health. Some clones in this sample may be carry-over from other donors' samples.

The chain employs TRBV11-2 and TRBJ2-1; weak D call: TRBD2 (6 bases). Trimming took 8 bases from V and 6 from J, leaving 11 bases between them. CDR1 and CDR2 from the germline V gene are SGHAT and FQNNGV. The CDR3 covers 12 residues. The CDR3 sequence is CASALGGNEQFF. CDR3 sequence (DNA): TGTGCCAGCGCGTTGGGAGGCAATGAGCAGTTCTTC.

The chain carries TRBV6-4 and TRBJ2-1, with 10 bases matching TRBD1. Germline lookup yields CDR1 MRHNA and CDR2 SNTAGT. V shed 6 bases and J 8 bases; nucleotides not matched to a gene: 10. CDR3 size: 15 residues. As DNA, the CDR3 is TGTGCCAGCAGCATCGGGACAGGGGAAGGGGATGAGCAGTTCTTC. This codes for CASSIGTGEGDEQFF.

Remarks on this clone: A junction end diverges from the germline sequence, so it may reflect a read error. The chain combines TRBV7-7 with TRBJ2-5; TRBD2 is a possible D gene (5 bases). The CDR3 runs to 14 residues. CDR1 and CDR2 (germline): SSHAT, FNYEAQ (reference sequence). The CDR3 nucleotides are TGTGCTAGCAGCTTAGATCTAGCACAAGAGACCCAGTACTTC. It yields the protein CASSLDLAQETQYF.

Points on this clone: This CDR3 is also generated by other DNA sequences in the sample. J is TRBJ2-7 and V is TRBV28; weak D call: TRBD2 (6 bases). This CDR3 spans 12 amino acids. Trimming left V 2 bases short and J 5 bases short, with 7 bases between. Germline-derived CDR1 and CDR2 are MDHEN and SYDVKM. CDR3 loop: CASSLTGDEQYF. CDR3 nucleotides: TGTGCCAGCAGTTTAACGGGGGACGAGCAGTACTTC.

V and J are TRBV28 and TRBJ2-1, with a tentative D call TRBD1 (6 bases). In germline, CDR1 is MDHEN, CDR2 SYDVKM. V gave up 8 bases and J gave up 3 bases, with 20 bases separating them. This CDR3 is 16 amino acids long. The CDR3, as DNA: TGTGCCAGCGCGGGCCTAGGGGGAGTCTTCTACAATGAGCAGTTCTTC. It yields the protein CASAGLGGVFYNEQFF.

The CDR3: CSVRPVMAVNTEAFF. For the CDR3, the DNA is TGCAGCGTTCGCCCAGTTATGGCGGTGAACACTGAAGCTTTCTTT. The chain has TRBV29-1 and TRBJ1-1; D gene uncertain. CDR1 SQVTM and CDR2 ANQGSEA come from the germline V gene. The CDR3 runs 15 residues. V was shortened by 5 bases and J by 0 bases, with 16 bases between the two germline ends. The whole variable domain, filled in from reference TRBV29-1 and TRBJ1-1, reads SAVISQKPSRDICQRGTSLTIQCQVDSQVTMMFWYRQQPGQSLTLIATANQGSEATYESGFVIDKFPISRPNLTFSTLTVSNMSPEDSSIYLCSVRPVMAVNTEAFFGQGTRLTVV.

This clone was observed once. In the same sample, other DNA sequences code for this CDR3. This chain connects TRBV28 to TRBJ1-2, with unresolved D. CDR1 MDHEN and CDR2 SYDVKM come from the germline V gene. The V gene lost 2 bases and the J gene lost 2 bases, with 9 bases spanning the gap. This CDR3 is built from 14 residues. The chain's CDR3 is CASSLVGENYGYTF. The CDR3 DNA reads as TGTGCCAGCAGTTTAGTTGGAGAGAACTATGGCTACACCTTC.

The chain couples TRBV29-1 to TRBJ2-7; 8 bases are a match to TRBD1. After removal of 1 base from V and 0 bases from J, the junction contained 5 bases not matched to a gene. Germline V gene data show CDR1 as SQVTM and CDR2 as ANQGSEA. The CDR3 runs to 15 residues. The chain's CDR3 is CSVEGDRPSSYEQYF. CDR3 nucleotides: TGCAGCGTTGAAGGGGACAGGCCAAGCTCCTACGAGCAGTACTTC.